This T cell receptor (beta chain) appears in the sequencing data of a study of blood T cell repertoires in COVID-19 (dated by TCRdb to the early 2020s). General notes on the study: Samples from collaborators originated in the United States, Italy and Spain and spanned both the acute and convalescent phases of COVID-19. HLA class I and class II types, where available, came from metadata supplied by the sample provider rather than from assay-based typing. The material from the prospective study consisted of cDNA or gDNA derived from T cells, B-cell-depleted T cells, or PBMCs. A de-identified subject ID, COVID-19 status, age in years and sex were almost always included in the sample metadata. Deeply sampled blood TCRbeta repertoires from subjects exposed to, actively infected with, or recovered from COVID-19 were included in the dataset. The repertoires were released in a freely available public database meant as a resource for research on the immune response to SARS-CoV-2. Samples came from the ongoing ImmuneRACE study (first 160 participants) plus 1,254 subjects from 6 global collaborators. The research as a whole found: The quantity of clinical and demographic metadata differed by source and by participant and was supplied without curation.

The immunoSEQ Assay, a bias-controlled multiplex PCR, was used to amplify TCRbeta CDR3 regions from genomic DNA. Per the authors' processing: The number of nucleated cells in each sample was estimated from the amplification of reference gene primers within the assay. To quantify the absolute abundance of each unique TCRbeta CDR3 rearrangement, sequence reads were collapsed and filtered. Productive Simpson clonality was computed per sample as the square root of Simpson's diversity index over productive rearrangements. The source is immuneACCESS, and TCRdb retained only in-frame sequences with V and J called. Part of the clones is not carried over; for the studies checked, unresolved V genes explain less than half of this, and the remainder is unexplained. V, J and clone size are those of that table, while D and trimming were read from the DNA. The sample table records about 93,000 clones; roughly 90% of these occur just once. The ten most abundant clones make up roughly 1.5% of the sample.

From V the trimming removes 4 bases and from J it removes 3 bases, while the gene matches leave 6 bases of the junction unaccounted for. Spanning cysteine to phenylalanine, the CDR3 consists of 15 amino acids. The kept DNA is CDR3 alone, 45 bases in frame from the first base. CDR1 and CDR2, looked up from the germline V gene (reference sequence), are WNHNN and SYGVQD. Collaborating institutions collected whole blood in K2EDTA tubes following their own protocols. For TCRbeta analysis, collaborators shipped samples in one of three forms: frozen whole blood, isolated PBMCs, or DNA extracted from either of those sample types. On this clone itself: This receptor's antigen is unknown. No much larger clone is present one base from it, and per-base qualities are unavailable.

Rearrangement joined TRBV10-1 to TRBJ1-1, and 9 bases in between align with TRBD1. This sequence originates from a human donor with active COVID-19. The donor label of this sample is uncertain. Sequencing was performed on peripheral blood. The nucleotide sequence is TGCGCCAGCAGTGGGGACAGGGATGCGGACACTGAAGCTTTCTTT. It translates to CASSGDRDADTEAFF.